This is a list of T cell receptor beta chains from one sample in a study of PD-L1 blockade in urothelial cancer. Clones were read by immunoSEQ multiplex PCR, and TCRdb kept only the in-frame ones, dropping some. This sample has about 120,000 clones, with 80% to 90% found just once. The sequences come from PBMCs, collected around atezolizumab (anti-PD-L1) treatment. These receptors all stem from a man aged 60-69 years with urothelial cancer. Both conserved end residues are part of each CDR3. A D gene is named only where the DNA matches it firmly. Size is omitted from some rows. Given values are once, few, many or a class for expanded clones.

d_gene,abundance,v_gene,j_gene,CDR3aa,CDR3nt
TRBD1,-,TRBV7-6,TRBJ2-5,CASRYGQGKETQYF,TGTGCCAGCAGATACGGACAGGGCAAAGAGACCCAGTACTTC
-,-,TRBV27,TRBJ2-7,CASREGFSFYEQYF,TGTGCCAGCAGGGAGGGTTTCTCCTTCTACGAGCAGTACTTC
TRBD1,once,TRBV6-4,TRBJ2-1,CASSDRGQVNEQFF,TGTGCCAGCAGTGACAGGGGGCAGGTAAATGAGCAGTTCTTC
TRBD2,-,TRBV5-1,TRBJ2-7,CASSLGTGGYEQYF,TGCGCCAGCAGCTTGGGAACGGGAGGCTACGAGCAGTACTTC
-,-,TRBV5-1,TRBJ1-1,CASTPGQRNTEAFF,TGCGCCAGCACGCCGGGACAAAGAAACACTGAAGCTTTCTTT
TRBD2,-,TRBV5-4,TRBJ2-3,CASSSSSGGHPRPDTQYF,TGTGCCAGCAGCTCTTCTAGCGGGGGGCACCCACGGCCAGATACGCAGTATTTT
TRBD2,-,TRBV5-1,TRBJ2-5,CASSPGLAGQQETQYF,TGCGCCAGCAGCCCCGGACTAGCGGGACAACAAGAGACCCAGTACTTC
-,-,TRBV18,TRBJ2-3,CASAGRSTDTQYF,TGTGCCAGCGCGGGGAGGAGCACAGATACGCAGTATTTT
-,few,TRBV11-2,TRBJ1-5,CASSPTGNQPQHF,TGTGCCAGCAGCCCCACAGGTAATCAGCCCCAGCATTTT
-,-,TRBV7-8,TRBJ1-1,CASSLGAGRGLLRAFF,TGTGCCAGCAGCTTAGGCGCTGGCAGGGGCCTCCTGAGGGCTTTCTTT
-,-,TRBV9,TRBJ1-2,CASSVGSKGGYTF,TGTGCCAGCAGCGTAGGGTCGAAGGGGGGCTACACCTTC
TRBD2,-,TRBV10-3,TRBJ2-3,CAISESSSGGHDTQYF,TGTGCCATCAGTGAGTCTTCTAGCGGGGGGCACGATACGCAGTATTTT
TRBD1,-,TRBV28,TRBJ1-2,CASSIQGAPGYTF,TGTGCCAGCAGCATACAGGGGGCGCCGGGCTACACCTTC
-,once,TRBV4-3,TRBJ1-6,CASSQDRGATPLHF,TGCGCCAGCAGCCAAGATAGGGGCGCCACCCCCCTCCACTTT
-,-,TRBV5-6,TRBJ2-3,CASSLIADTQYF,TGTGCCAGCAGCTTAATCGCAGATACGCAGTATTTT
TRBD2,-,TRBV7-2,TRBJ2-7,CASSPRTSREQYF,TGTGCCAGCAGCCCACGGACTAGCCGCGAGCAGTACTTC
TRBD2,few,TRBV5-1,TRBJ2-1,CASSQGDGGAYNEQFF,TGCGCCAGCAGCCAGGGCGATGGGGGGGCCTACAATGAGCAGTTCTTC
TRBD1,-,TRBV19,TRBJ1-3,CASSKQGASGNTIYF,TGTGCCAGTAGTAAACAGGGGGCATCTGGAAACACCATATATTTT
-,-,TRBV9,TRBJ2-6,CASSAPPLAGLDGANVLTF,TGTGCCAGCAGCGCCCCCCCTTTGGCAGGGTTGGATGGGGCCAACGTCCTGACTTTC
-,-,TRBV18,TRBJ2-3,CASSPPVAGMGATQYF,TGTGCCAGCTCACCACCTGTAGCAGGGATGGGTGCTACGCAGTATTTT
-,-,TRBV13,TRBJ1-2,CASSLELFKEDYGYTF,TGTGCCAGCAGCTTAGAGTTATTTAAGGAGGACTATGGCTACACCTTC
-,few,TRBV30,TRBJ2-5,CAWSGQYGETQYF,TGTGCCTGGAGTGGACAGTACGGGGAGACCCAGTACTTC
-,-,TRBV27,TRBJ2-5,CASSPRTVQETQYF,TGTGCCAGCAGTCCACGGACAGTGCAAGAGACCCAGTACTTC
TRBD1,few,TRBV27,TRBJ2-3,CASSPGQGFTDTQYF,TGTGCCAGCAGTCCGGGACAGGGGTTTACAGATACGCAGTATTTT
TRBD1,-,TRBV6-4,TRBJ1-2,CASSSDRGYGYTF,TGTGCCAGCTCCTCCGACAGGGGCTATGGCTACACCTTC
-,-,TRBV28,TRBJ2-2,CASSLGQPLNTGELFF,TGTGCCAGCAGTTTAGGACAGCCTTTAAACACCGGGGAGCTGTTTTTT
-,once,TRBV6-6,TRBJ2-4,CASSYPRDTTKNIQYF,TGTGCCAGCAGTTACCCCCGGGACACAACCAAAAACATTCAGTACTTC
-,-,TRBV28,TRBJ1-1,CASRVQVGNTEAFF,TGTGCCAGCAGGGTACAGGTAGGGAACACTGAAGCTTTCTTT
TRBD1,-,TRBV28,TRBJ1-2,CASSRLTGYRGFTF,TGTGCCAGCAGTCGACTGACAGGGTATCGGGGCTTCACCTTC
-,-,TRBV7-9,TRBJ1-2,CASSPSGGNYGYTF,TGTGCCAGCAGCCCCTCGGGGGGCAACTATGGCTACACCTTC
-,-,TRBV2,TRBJ1-6,CASKGLIGGSPLHF,TGTGCCAGCAAGGGGCTCATCGGTGGGTCACCCCTCCACTTT
TRBD1,-,TRBV9,TRBJ2-3,CASSVRPGQGGDTQYF,TGTGCCAGCAGCGTGCGCCCGGGACAGGGGGGAGATACGCAGTATTTT
TRBD2,-,TRBV4-1,TRBJ2-5,CASSQGRGSGSWETQYF,TGCGCCAGCAGCCAAGGACGGGGGAGCGGGAGTTGGGAGACCCAGTACTTC
TRBD2,-,TRBV5-4,TRBJ2-5,CASSSRTSGGETQYF,TGTGCCAGCAGCTCAAGGACTAGCGGGGGAGAGACCCAGTACTTC
-,-,TRBV7-3,TRBJ2-2,CASSLTAGANTGELFF,TGTGCCAGCAGCTTAACGGCGGGGGCTAACACCGGGGAGCTGTTTTTT
TRBD2,once,TRBV28,TRBJ2-3,CASSQLAGRTDTQYF,TGTGCCAGCAGTCAACTAGCGGGGCGCACAGATACGCAGTATTTT
-,once,TRBV7-6,TRBJ2-5,CASSLDPGYQETQYF,TGTGCCAGCAGCTTAGATCCAGGGTACCAAGAGACCCAGTACTTC
-,-,TRBV18,TRBJ2-4,CASSPQTRDKQYF,TGTGCCAGCTCACCGCAAACCCGGGACAAGCAGTACTTC
TRBD1,-,TRBV9,TRBJ2-5,CASSVGGQQETQYF,TGTGCCAGCAGCGTAGGGGGACAGCAAGAGACCCAGTACTTC
-,-,TRBV10-3,TRBJ2-3,CATGGGSSTDTQYF,TGTGCCACGGGGGGCGGGAGCAGCACAGATACGCAGTATTTT
-,-,TRBV14,TRBJ2-5,CASSQVQETQYF,TGTGCCAGCAGCCAAGTCCAGGAGACCCAGTACTTC
-,-,TRBV4-1,TRBJ2-2,CASRYRDTGELFF,TGCGCCAGCAGGTACAGGGATACCGGGGAGCTGTTTTTT
-,-,TRBV27,TRBJ2-7,CASSLIDGAGGYEQYF,TGTGCCAGCAGTTTAATTGATGGAGCCGGGGGATACGAGCAGTACTTC